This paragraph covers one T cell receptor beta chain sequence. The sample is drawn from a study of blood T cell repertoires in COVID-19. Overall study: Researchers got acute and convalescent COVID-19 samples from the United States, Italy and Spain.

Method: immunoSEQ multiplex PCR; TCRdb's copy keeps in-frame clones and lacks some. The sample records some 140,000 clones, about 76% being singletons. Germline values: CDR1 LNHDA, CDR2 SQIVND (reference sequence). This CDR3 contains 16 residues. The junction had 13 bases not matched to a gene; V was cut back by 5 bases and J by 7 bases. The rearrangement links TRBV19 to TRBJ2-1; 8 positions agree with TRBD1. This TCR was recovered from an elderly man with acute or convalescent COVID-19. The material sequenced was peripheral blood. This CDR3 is CASSQNRAGGWNEQFF. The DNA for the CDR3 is TGTGCCAGTAGTCAAAATAGGGCAGGGGGCTGGAATGAGCAGTTCTTC.